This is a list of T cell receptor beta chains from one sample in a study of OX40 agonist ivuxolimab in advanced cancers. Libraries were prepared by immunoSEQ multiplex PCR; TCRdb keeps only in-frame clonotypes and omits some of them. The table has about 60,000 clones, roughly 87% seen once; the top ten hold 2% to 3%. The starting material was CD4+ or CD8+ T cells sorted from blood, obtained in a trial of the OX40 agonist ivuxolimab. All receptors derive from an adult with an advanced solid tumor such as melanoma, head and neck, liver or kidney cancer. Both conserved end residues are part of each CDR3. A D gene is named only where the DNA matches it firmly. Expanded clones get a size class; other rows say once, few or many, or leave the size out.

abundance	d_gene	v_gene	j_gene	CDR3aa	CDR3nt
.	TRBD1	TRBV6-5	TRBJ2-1	CASSIPGQFGEQFF	TGTGCCAGCAGTATCCCGGGACAGTTCGGTGAGCAGTTCTTC
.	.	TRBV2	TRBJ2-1	CASSFRDQLPLNNEQFF	TGTGCCAGCAGCTTTAGAGATCAGTTGCCCCTAAACAATGAGCAGTTCTTC
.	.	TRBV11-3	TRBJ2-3	CASTPTLGGATDTQYF	TGTGCCAGCACCCCTACCCTGGGGGGAGCGACAGATACGCAGTATTTT
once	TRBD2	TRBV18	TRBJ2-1	CASSPLKAGGYNEQFF	TGTGCCAGCTCACCACTTAAGGCGGGAGGCTACAATGAGCAGTTCTTC
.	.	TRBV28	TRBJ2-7	CASSEQGPSYEQYF	TGTGCCAGCAGTGAGCAGGGTCCCTCCTACGAGCAGTACTTC
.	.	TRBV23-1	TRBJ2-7	CASSQSTGPSYEQYF	TGCGCCAGCAGTCAGTCTACGGGACCCTCCTACGAGCAGTACTTC
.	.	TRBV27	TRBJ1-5	CASRLGVNQPQHF	TGTGCCAGCAGACTAGGGGTTAATCAGCCCCAGCATTTT
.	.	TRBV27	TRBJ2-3	CASSLSSTDTQYF	TGTGCCAGCAGTTTATCGAGCACAGATACGCAGTATTTT
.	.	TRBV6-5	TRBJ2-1	CASSNPNNEQFF	TGTGCCAGCAGTAACCCCAACAATGAGCAGTTCTTC
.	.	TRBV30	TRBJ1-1	CAWSVLDMNTEAFF	TGTGCCTGGAGTGTACTTGACATGAACACTGAAGCTTTCTTT
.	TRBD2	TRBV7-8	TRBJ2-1	CASSLPTYRAGGTYNEQFF	TGTGCCAGCAGCCTTCCAACTTACAGGGCGGGAGGAACTTACAATGAGCAGTTCTTC
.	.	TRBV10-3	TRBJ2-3	CAISGGRGSTDTQYF	TGTGCCATCAGTGGGGGAAGGGGGAGCACAGATACGCAGTATTTT
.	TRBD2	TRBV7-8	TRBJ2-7	CASSFGLADYEQYF	TGTGCCAGCAGCTTCGGACTAGCGGACTACGAGCAGTACTTC
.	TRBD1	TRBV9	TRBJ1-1	CASSEETGRLTEAFF	TGTGCCAGCAGCGAAGAGACAGGGCGGCTCACTGAAGCTTTCTTT
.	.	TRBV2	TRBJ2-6	CASPKVGANVLTF	TGTGCCAGTCCCAAGGTTGGGGCCAACGTCCTGACTTTC
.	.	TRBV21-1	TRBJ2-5	CASKAGQNQETQYF	TGTGCCAGTAAAGCGGGCCAGAACCAAGAGACCCAGTACTTC
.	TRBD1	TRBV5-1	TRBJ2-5	CASSLGQGRQETQYF	TGCGCCAGCAGCTTGGGACAGGGTCGGCAAGAGACCCAGTACTTC
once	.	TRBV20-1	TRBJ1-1	CSGGNTEAFF	TGCAGTGGGGGGAACACTGAAGCTTTCTTT
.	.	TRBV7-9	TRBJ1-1	CASSFLAEAFF	TGTGCCAGCAGCTTCTTGGCTGAAGCTTTCTTT
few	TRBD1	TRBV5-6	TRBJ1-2	CASSSDPRDRRNYGYTF	TGTGCCAGCAGCTCTGATCCCCGGGACAGAAGGAACTATGGCTACACCTTC
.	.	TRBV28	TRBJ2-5	CASRSDSGLQETQYF	TGTGCCAGCAGATCTGACAGTGGGCTACAAGAGACCCAGTACTTC
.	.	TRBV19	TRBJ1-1	CASSTSSRRRNTEAFF	TGTGCCAGTAGTACTTCTTCCAGAAGGAGGAACACTGAAGCTTTCTTT
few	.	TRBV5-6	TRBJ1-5	CASSLYGNVYSNQPQHF	TGTGCCAGCAGCTTGTATGGGAACGTTTATAGCAATCAGCCCCAGCATTTT
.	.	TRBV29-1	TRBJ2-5	CSVHGSGQETQYF	TGCAGCGTTCACGGGTCGGGACAAGAGACCCAGTACTTC
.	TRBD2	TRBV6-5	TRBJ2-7	CASSYSSGKTYEQYF	TGTGCCAGCAGTTATTCTAGCGGGAAGACCTACGAGCAGTACTTC
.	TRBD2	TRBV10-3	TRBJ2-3	CAISAKLAGVGTDTQYF	TGTGCCATCAGTGCGAAACTAGCGGGAGTCGGCACAGATACGCAGTATTTT
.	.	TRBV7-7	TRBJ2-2	CASSLGGPNTGELFF	TGTGCCAGCAGCTTAGGTGGGCCGAACACCGGGGAGCTGTTTTTT
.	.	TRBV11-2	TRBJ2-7	CASTLVQGKSYEQYF	TGTGCCAGCACCTTAGTACAGGGTAAATCCTACGAGCAGTACTTC
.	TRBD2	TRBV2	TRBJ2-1	CASRKLAGVSNEQFF	TGTGCCAGCAGAAAACTAGCGGGAGTAAGTAATGAGCAGTTCTTC
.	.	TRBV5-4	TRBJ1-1	CASSLDRSAEAFF	TGTGCCAGCAGCTTGGACAGGAGCGCTGAAGCTTTCTTT
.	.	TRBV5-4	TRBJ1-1	CASSSPGQGRTEAFF	TGTGCCAGCAGCTCCCCAGGGCAGGGAAGGACTGAAGCTTTCTTT
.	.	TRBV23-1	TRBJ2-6	CASSQGQGANVLTF	TGCGCCAGCAGTCAAGGGCAGGGGGCCAACGTCCTGACTTTC
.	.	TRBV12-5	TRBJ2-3	CASGLDGVGTDTQYF	TGTGCTAGTGGTTTGGACGGGGTAGGCACAGATACGCAGTATTTT
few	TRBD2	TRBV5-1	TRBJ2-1	CASSFGSGRGYNEQFF	TGCGCCAGCAGCTTCGGTAGCGGGAGGGGTTACAATGAGCAGTTCTTC
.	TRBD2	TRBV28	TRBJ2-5	CASSLLAGDVETQYF	TGTGCCAGCAGTTTGCTAGCGGGAGATGTTGAGACCCAGTACTTC
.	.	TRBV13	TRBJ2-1	CASSLERNPYNEQFF	TGTGCCAGCAGCTTAGAGCGTAACCCCTACAATGAGCAGTTCTTC
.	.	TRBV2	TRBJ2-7	CASSAQGRGTTYEQYF	TGTGCCAGCAGTGCCCAGGGTAGGGGAACTACCTACGAGCAGTACTTC
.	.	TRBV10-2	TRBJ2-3	CASSDGGRDTQYF	TGCGCCAGCAGTGACGGGGGGCGAGATACGCAGTATTTT
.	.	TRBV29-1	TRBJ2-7	CSVVGQTYEQYF	TGCAGCGTTGTAGGGCAGACCTACGAGCAGTACTTC
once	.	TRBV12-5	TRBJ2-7	CASGLVGASEQYF	TGTGCTAGTGGTTTGGTAGGGGCTTCCGAGCAGTACTTC
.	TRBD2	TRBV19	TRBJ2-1	CASSTLTSLINEQFF	TGTGCCAGTAGTACGTTGACTAGCCTCATCAATGAGCAGTTCTTC
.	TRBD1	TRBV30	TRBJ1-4	CAWSGGTATNEKLFF	TGTGCCTGGAGTGGGGGGACAGCAACTAATGAAAAACTGTTTTTT
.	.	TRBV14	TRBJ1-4	CASSQDLGGTEKLFF	TGTGCCAGCAGCCAAGATCTGGGGGGTACGGAAAAACTGTTTTTT
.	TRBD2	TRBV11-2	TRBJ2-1	CASSPVLAGHNEQFF	TGTGCCAGCAGCCCCGTACTAGCGGGACACAATGAGCAGTTCTTC
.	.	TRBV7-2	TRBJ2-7	CASSPRAGGIYEQYF	TGTGCCAGCAGCCCCCGAGCGGGTGGAATCTACGAGCAGTACTTC
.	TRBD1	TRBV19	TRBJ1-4	CASSMGQGGNEKLFF	TGTGCCAGTAGTATGGGACAGGGCGGTAATGAAAAACTGTTTTTT
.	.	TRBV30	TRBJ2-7	CAWGQRGHEQYF	TGTGCCTGGGGCCAGCGCGGGCACGAGCAGTACTTC
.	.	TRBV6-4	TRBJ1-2	CASSPLGGARPNYGYTF	TGTGCCAGCAGTCCTCTGGGGGGAGCGCGCCCTAACTATGGCTACACCTTC